This TCR beta chain was observed in a study of blood T cell repertoires in COVID-19. In the study overall: From T cells, B-cell-depleted T cells, or PBMCs came the material, which was cDNA or gDNA.

The data were produced by immunoSEQ multiplex PCR, yet TCRdb's version contains in-frame clones alone and is incomplete. The data show roughly 500,000 clones, 85% to 90% seen once. Germline V lookup: CDR1 LGHDT, CDR2 YNNKEL (reference sequence). V gave up 1 base and J gave up 4 bases; unmatched junction bases: 13. The CDR3 sequence is 20 residues long. This TCR was recovered from a man in his late teens or twenties with COVID-19, enrolled during active disease. The chain is built from TRBV3-1 (or the pseudogene TRBV3-2) and TRBJ2-1, with 13 positions matching TRBD2. Sequenced material: peripheral blood. DNA for the CDR3: TGTGCCAGCAGCCAAGTTGCCTGGGGGACTAGCGGGGCCTCATACAATGAGCAGTTCTTC. This sequence encodes CASSQVAWGTSGASYNEQFF.